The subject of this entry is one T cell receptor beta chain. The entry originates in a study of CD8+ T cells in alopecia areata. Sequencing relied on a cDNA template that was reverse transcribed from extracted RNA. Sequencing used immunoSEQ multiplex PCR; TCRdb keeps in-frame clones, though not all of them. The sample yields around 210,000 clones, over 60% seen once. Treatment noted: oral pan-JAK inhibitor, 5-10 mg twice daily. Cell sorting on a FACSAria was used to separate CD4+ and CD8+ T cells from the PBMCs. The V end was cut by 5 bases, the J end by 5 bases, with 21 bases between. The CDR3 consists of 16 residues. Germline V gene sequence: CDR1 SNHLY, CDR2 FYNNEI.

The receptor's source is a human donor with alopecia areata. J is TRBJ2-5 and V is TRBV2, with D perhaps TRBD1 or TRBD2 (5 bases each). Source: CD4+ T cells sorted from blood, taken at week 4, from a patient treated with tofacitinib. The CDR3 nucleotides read TGTGCCAGCAGTCGACCCCGGGGCCCAGGCGTTGAGACCCAGTACTTC. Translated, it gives CASSRPRGPGVETQYF.